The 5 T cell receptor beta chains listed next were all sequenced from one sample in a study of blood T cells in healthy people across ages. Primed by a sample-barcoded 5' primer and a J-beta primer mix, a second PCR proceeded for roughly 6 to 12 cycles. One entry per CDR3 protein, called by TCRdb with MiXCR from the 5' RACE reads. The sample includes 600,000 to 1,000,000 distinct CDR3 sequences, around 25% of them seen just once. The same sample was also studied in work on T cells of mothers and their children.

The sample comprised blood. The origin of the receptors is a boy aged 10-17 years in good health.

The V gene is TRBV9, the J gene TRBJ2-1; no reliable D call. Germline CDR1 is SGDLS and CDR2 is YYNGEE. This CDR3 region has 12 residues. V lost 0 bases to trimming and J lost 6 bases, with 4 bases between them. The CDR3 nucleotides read TGTGCCAGCAGCGTAGTATTCAATGAGCAGTTCTTC. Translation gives CASSVVFNEQFF.

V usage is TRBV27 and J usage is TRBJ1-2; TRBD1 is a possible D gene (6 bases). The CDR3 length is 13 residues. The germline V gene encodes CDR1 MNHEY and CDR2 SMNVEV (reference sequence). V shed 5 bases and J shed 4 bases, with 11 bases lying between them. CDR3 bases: TGTGCCAGCAGTCGTTGGGACACCTATGGCTACACCTTC. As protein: CASSRWDTYGYTF.

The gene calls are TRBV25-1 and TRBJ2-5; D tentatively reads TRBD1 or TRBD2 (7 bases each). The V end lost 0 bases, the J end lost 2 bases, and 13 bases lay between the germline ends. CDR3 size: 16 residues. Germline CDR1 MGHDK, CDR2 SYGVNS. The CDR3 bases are TGTGCCAGCAGTGAATACAGGGGGGGGGGACAAGAGACCCAGTACTTC. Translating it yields CASSEYRGGGQETQYF. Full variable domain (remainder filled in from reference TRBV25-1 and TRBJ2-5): EADIYQTPRYLVIGTGKKITLECSQTMGHDKMYWYQQDPGMELHLIHYSYGVNSTEKGDLSSESTVSRIRTEHFPLTLESARPSHTSQYLCASSEYRGGGQETQYFGPGTRLLVL.

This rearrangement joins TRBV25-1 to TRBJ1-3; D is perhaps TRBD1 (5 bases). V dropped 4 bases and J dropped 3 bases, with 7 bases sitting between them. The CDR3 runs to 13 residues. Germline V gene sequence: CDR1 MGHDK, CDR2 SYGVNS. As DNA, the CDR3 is TGTGCCAGCAGTGTCAGGGATGGAAACACCATATATTTT. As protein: CASSVRDGNTIYF.

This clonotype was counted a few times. The CDR3 DNA is TGCGCCAGCAGCCAAGATGGGCGGGGGCCCCGGAATGAGCAGTTCTTC. This encodes CASSQDGRGPRNEQFF. The genes are TRBV4-3 and TRBJ2-5, with D maybe TRBD2 (7 bases). With the DNA end fitting TRBJ2-1 better, the J assignment may be wrong. CDR1 and CDR2 (germline): LGHNA, YSLEER. CDR3 length: 16 amino acids.